Shown below are 29 T cell receptor beta chains from a single sample sequenced in a study of regulatory T cells in long-lasting Graves disease. Building of the TCR beta libraries involved iRepertoire HTBI primers and Arm-PCR of CDR3 regions. TCRdb itself ran the multiplex PCR reads through MiXCR, one entry per CDR3 protein. The sample includes about 470,000 distinct CDR3 sequences, more than 20% of them seen just once. Noted time point: persistent/refractory GD, antithyroid drugs over 5 years with positive TRAb. Making the TCR library involved RNA that had been extracted from PBMCs. Sequenced here: peripheral blood mononuclear cells (PBMCs), sampled when the disease was refractory, from a patient treated with antithyroid drugs. Receptors were obtained from a female donor with Graves disease.

The CDR3 nucleotides are TGCAGCGTTGACTACACAGATACGCAGTATTTT. Amino acids: CSVDYTDTQYF. This sequence joins TRBV29-1 and TRBJ2-3; D is ambiguous. CDR1 is SQVTM, CDR2 ANQGSEA, per germline. The CDR3 contains 11 residues. Trimming pared 3 bases from V and 2 bases from J, leaving 3 bases between.

This clonotype was observed at least ten times. The chain links TRBV5-5 to TRBJ2-7, with 8 bases that match TRBD1. This CDR3 has 13 residues. CDR1 is SGHKS, CDR2 YYEKEE, per germline (reference sequence). The trim removed 3 bases at V and 9 bases at J, leaving 8 bases unmatched. The CDR3 is CASSSKTGVVQYF. For the CDR3, the DNA is TGTGCCAGCAGCTCGAAGACAGGGGTGGTGCAGTACTTC.

This chain connects TRBV5-1 to TRBJ2-4; 10 bases map to TRBD1. This CDR3 region has 17 residues. Germline V CDR1 and CDR2: SGHRS, YFSETQ. J gave up 0 bases and V 4 bases, and 7 bases lay outside the gene matches. Here the CDR3 reads CASSTGQGVLAKNIQYF. The CDR3 DNA reads TGCGCCAGCAGCACCGGACAGGGGGTGTTAGCCAAAAACATTCAGTACTTC.

This clonotype has more than one count but fewer than ten. The V gene is TRBV5-1, the J gene TRBJ2-7, with 11 bases identical to TRBD2. The CDR3 contains 17 residues. Unmatched junction bases numbered 9, after V lost 4 bases and J lost 0 bases. The germline V gene encodes CDR1 SGHRS and CDR2 YFSETQ. CDR3 in amino acids: CASSLPTSGRTSYEQYF. Written as DNA, the CDR3 is TGCGCCAGCAGCCTTCCCACTAGCGGGAGAACCTCCTACGAGCAGTACTTC. The complete variable domain, with remaining parts taken from reference TRBV5-1 and TRBJ2-7, reads KAGVTQTPRYLIKTRGQQVTLSCSPISGHRSVSWYQQTPGQGLQFLFEYFSETQRNKGNFPGRFSGRQFSNSRSEMNVSTLELGDSALYLCASSLPTSGRTSYEQYFGPGTRLTVT.

On this clonotype itself: The junction departs from germline at one end; a sequencing error may be responsible. This rearrangement joins TRBV28 to TRBJ1-1, with unresolved D. CDR3 length: 13 residues. In germline, CDR1 is MDHEN, CDR2 SYDVKM. The CDR3 spells CASSLYPNTEASF. In DNA form, the CDR3 reads TGTGCCAGCAGTTTATATCCTAACACTGAAGCTTCCTTT.

This clonotype was detected many times. The chain joins TRBV12-3 or TRBV12-4 to TRBJ1-6; TRBD1 aligns across 7 bases. V was clipped by 1 base and J by 9 bases; unmatched bases: 3. The CDR3 covers 14 residues. The CDR3 protein is CASSLGTGSSPLHF. CDR3 nucleotides: TGTGCCAGCAGTTTAGGGACAGGAAGTTCACCCCTCCACTTT.

This clonotype was recorded many times. A clone one base away is much larger, so this may be a read error. The V call is TRBV7-7, the J call TRBJ1-1; D gene uncertain. V lost 5 bases and J 1 base, leaving 8 bases between the germline ends. The CDR3 is 13 amino acids. Germline-derived CDR1 and CDR2 are SSHAT and FNYEAQ (reference sequence). CDR3 DNA sequence: TGTGCCAGCAGCCTGCGACAGAACACTGAAGCTTTCTTT. This codes for CASSLRQNTEAFF. The entire variable domain, with the rest obtained from reference TRBV7-7 and TRBJ1-1, is as follows: GAGVSQSPRYKVTKRGQDVTLRCDPISSHATLYWYQQALGQGPEFLTYFNYEAQPDKSGLPSDRFSAERPEGSISTLTIQRTEQRDSAMYRCASSLRQNTEAFFGQGTRLTVV.

This clonotype was seen ten or more times. The gene calls are TRBV6-1 and TRBJ1-5; 8 positions agree with TRBD1. With 6 bases clipped from V and 6 bases from J, the junction kept 7 bases outside the gene matches. CDR3 length: 14 amino acids. Per the germline V gene, CDR1 is MNHNS and CDR2 is SASEGT. The CDR3 DNA is TGTGCCAGCAGAAGGACAGGGTTAAGTCAGCCCCAGCATTTT. This encodes CASRRTGLSQPQHF.

This clonotype was seen repeatedly, ten times or more. This rearrangement joins TRBV6-5 to TRBJ2-2; D is possibly TRBD2 (5 bases). CDR1 MNHEY and CDR2 SVGAGI come from the germline V gene. With 0 bases removed from V and 1 base from J, the gap between germline ends came to 15 bases. The CDR3 contains 18 residues. The CDR3: CASSYSMSAVRNTGELFF. The CDR3 region has the DNA TGTGCCAGCAGTTACTCGATGTCAGCGGTCCGGAACACCGGGGAGCTGTTTTTT.

This clonotype came up a few times. This chain uses TRBV27 with TRBJ2-3; TRBD1 is a possible D gene (6 bases). The germline V gene has CDR1 MNHEY and CDR2 SMNVEV (reference sequence). V gave up 10 bases and J gave up 1 base, with 12 bases separating them. This CDR3 spans 13 amino acids. CDR3 nucleotides: TGTGCCACTAGACAGGTGGGCACAGATACGCAGTATTTT. It codes for CATRQVGTDTQYF.

Ten or more counts support this clonotype. V usage is TRBV2 and J usage is TRBJ2-7; D is undetermined. Germline CDR1 SNHLY, CDR2 FYNNEI. The CDR3 runs to 14 residues. V was cut by 7 bases and J by 0 bases, with 13 bases left in between. The CDR3 nucleotides read TGTGCCAGCACTGACGGGCTTTCCTCCTACGAGCAGTACTTC. This codes for CASTDGLSSYEQYF.

This sequence joins TRBV29-1 and TRBJ1-2, with TRBD1 matching 8 bases. The CDR3 loop spans 13 amino acids. Germline CDR1 SQVTM, CDR2 ANQGSEA. V trimming: 8 bases; J trimming: 7 bases; junction bases outside the gene matches: 12. The CDR3 reads CSTGTGVKSGYTF. The CDR3, as DNA: TGCAGCACGGGGACAGGAGTAAAGAGTGGCTACACCTTC.

This clonotype has a handful of counts. The chain links TRBV20-1 to TRBJ2-2; D might be TRBD2 (6 bases). CDR1 is DFQATT and CDR2 is SNEGSKA in the germline V gene (reference sequence). V was clipped by 2 bases and J by 1 base, with 11 bases between them. The CDR3 has 15 amino acids. CDR3 coding DNA: TGCAGTGCTAGACGGGCGGGGCTGAACACCGGGGAGCTGTTTTTT. It specifies CSARRAGLNTGELFF.

This clonotype was found many times. The chain has TRBV6-1 and TRBJ1-2, with D perhaps TRBD1 (5 bases). V lost 6 bases, J lost 4 bases, and 15 bases lay in between. Germline loops: CDR1 MNHNS, CDR2 SASEGT. The CDR3 length is 14 residues. The CDR3 bases are TGTGCCAGCAGAGCCGAGGGGTATAGCTATGGCTACACCTTC. It specifies CASRAEGYSYGYTF.

This clonotype was counted ten times or more. J is TRBJ1-1 and V is TRBV28, with a weak D call TRBD1 (6 bases). Per the germline V gene, CDR1 is MDHEN and CDR2 is SYDVKM. V lost 6 bases and J lost 8, with 13 bases in between. CDR3 length: 12 residues. The CDR3 protein is CASRHPTGEAFF. CDR3 DNA: TGTGCCAGCAGACACCCAACAGGGGAAGCTTTCTTT.

This clonotype came up many times. The CDR3 region is CASSPRGRGNEKLFF. In DNA form, the CDR3 reads TGTGCCAGCAGTCCACGGGGTAGGGGTAATGAAAAACTGTTTTTT. The chain employs TRBV28 and TRBJ1-4; D might be TRBD1 (5 bases). This CDR3 has 15 residues. Germline-derived CDR1 and CDR2 are MDHEN and SYDVKM. Trimming took 5 bases from V and 4 from J, leaving 14 bases between them.

This chain uses TRBV5-1 with TRBJ1-2; D not resolved. This CDR3 is built from 14 residues. The V end lost 0 bases, the J end lost 4 bases, and 10 bases lay between the germline ends. In germline, CDR1 is SGHRS, CDR2 YFSETQ. Here the CDR3 DNA reads TGCGCCAGCAGCTTGGAAAGGACTTTCTATGGCTACACCTTC. Residues: CASSLERTFYGYTF. Full variable domain (rest looked up from reference TRBV5-1 and TRBJ1-2): KAGVTQTPRYLIKTRGQQVTLSCSPISGHRSVSWYQQTPGQGLQFLFEYFSETQRNKGNFPGRFSGRQFSNSRSEMNVSTLELGDSALYLCASSLERTFYGYTFGSGTRLTVV.

This clonotype came up many times. The rearrangement links TRBV13 to TRBJ1-3; 7 bases fit TRBD1. V dropped 3 bases and J dropped 2; count of bases not matched to a gene: 1. Per germline, CDR1 PRHDT and CDR2 FYEKMQ (reference sequence). The CDR3 extends over 14 amino acids. The CDR3 loop reads CASSFGTAGNTIYF. The CDR3 DNA reads as TGTGCCAGCAGCTTTGGGACAGCTGGAAACACCATATATTTT.

The rearrangement uses TRBV12-3 or TRBV12-4 and TRBJ2-3; TRBD2 aligns across 10 bases. The CDR3 is made up of 19 amino acids. The V and J ends lost 2 bases and 0 bases, in that order; junction bases with no gene match: 11. The CDR3 DNA is TGTGCCAGCAGTTTACGGGTCCAGCGGGAGGGTCGGAGCACAGATACGCAGTATTTT. Protein sequence: CASSLRVQREGRSTDTQYF.

Many counts were recorded for this clonotype. V usage is TRBV20-1 and J usage is TRBJ1-5; D perhaps matches TRBD1 (6 bases). This CDR3 is built from 15 residues. Trimming pared 0 bases from V and 3 bases from J, leaving 12 bases between. Germline V CDR1 and CDR2: DFQATT, SNEGSKA (reference sequence). CDR3 in DNA: TGCAGTGCTAGAGATGAAAGGGGGGACAATCAGCCCCAGCATTTT. Protein product: CSARDERGDNQPQHF.

This clonotype came up a few times. The rearrangement uses TRBV12-3 or TRBV12-4 and TRBJ2-1; 10 positions match TRBD2. CDR3 length: 17 residues. The ends lost 1 base at V and 3 bases at J; junction bases unmatched: 6. The CDR3 nucleotides are TGTGCCAGCAGTTTAGGGACTAGCGGTAGGAACTACAATGAGCAGTTCTTC. Translated, it gives CASSLGTSGRNYNEQFF.

At least ten counts were recorded for this clonotype. Because it lacks the conserved phenylalanine or tryptophan at the end, this CDR3 is likely a read error. It is unclear where the CDR3 begins or ends on the DNA, so no DNA is shown, and the CDR3 is as TCRdb lists it. The chain employs TRBV30 and TRBJ1-2. Germline V gene data show CDR1 as GTSNPN and CDR2 as SVGIG (reference sequence). The CDR3 extends over 11 residues, inclusive of both ends. CDR3 loop: CAWSNGARSVI.

This clonotype occurred a few times. The V and J genes are TRBV7-9 and TRBJ2-7; TRBD1 matches at 7 bases. Germline trimming cut 2 bases from V and 7 bases from J; bases unmatched to any gene: 8. This CDR3 is built from 14 residues. Germline CDR1 and CDR2: SEHNR and FQNEAQ (reference sequence). CDR3 sequence: CASSLPGTAEEQYF. The CDR3, as DNA: TGTGCCAGCAGCTTACCTGGGACAGCAGAGGAGCAGTACTTC.

This chain uses TRBV5-6 with TRBJ2-7; 7 bases line up with TRBD2. CDR3 size: 15 residues. Germline assignment: CDR1 SGHDT and CDR2 YYEEEE. With V trimmed by 4 bases and J by 0 bases, 7 bases remained unmatched. CDR3 sequence: CASSPGGGYSYEQYF. In DNA, the CDR3 is TGTGCCAGCAGCCCAGGCGGGGGATACTCCTACGAGCAGTACTTC.

This CDR3 is CASSLDAISGELFF. The CDR3 nucleotides are TGTGCCAGCAGCTTAGATGCCATCTCCGGGGAGCTGTTTTTT. The chain joins TRBV5-4 to TRBJ2-2; D ambiguous. Germline V gene sequence: CDR1 SGHNT, CDR2 YYREEE (reference sequence). The CDR3 is 14 amino acids. The V end was cut by 2 bases, the J end by 6 bases, with 11 bases between. The complete variable domain, with remaining parts taken from reference TRBV5-4 and TRBJ2-2, reads ETGVTQSPTHLIKTRGQQVTLRCSSQSGHNTVSWYQQALGQGPQFIFQYYREEENGRGNFPPRFSGLQFPNYSSELNVNALELDDSALYLCASSLDAISGELFFGEGSRLTVL.

V is TRBV6-2 or TRBV6-3 and J is TRBJ1-5; perhaps TRBD1 as D (5 bases). V lost 5 bases and J 6 bases, leaving 17 bases between the germline ends. The CDR3 contains 15 residues. Germline V gene sequence: CDR1 MNHEY, CDR2 SVGEGT. In nucleotides, the CDR3 is TGTGCCAGCAGTATGTGGGGGTTGAGTGGTCAGCCCCAGCATTTT. Its protein product is CASSMWGLSGQPQHF.

The rearrangement joins TRBV19 to TRBJ2-6; tentative D call: TRBD1 (6 bases). V dropped 7 bases and J dropped 0 bases, with 13 bases sitting between them. Per germline, CDR1 LNHDA and CDR2 SQIVND (reference sequence). The CDR3 spans 16 residues. In DNA form, the CDR3 reads TGTGCCAGTATGGGCAGGGGAAACTCTGGGGCCAACGTCCTGACTTTC. Protein product: CASMGRGNSGANVLTF.

This clonotype was recorded at least ten times. This rearrangement joins TRBV20-1 to TRBJ2-7, with D possibly being TRBD2 (5 bases). V was shortened by 0 bases and J by 0 bases, with 12 bases between the two germline ends. The germline V gene has CDR1 DFQATT and CDR2 SNEGSKA (reference sequence). This CDR3 contains 15 residues. The chain's CDR3 is CSARDLSGSSYEQYF. CDR3 DNA sequence: TGCAGTGCTAGAGATCTGAGCGGTAGCTCCTACGAGCAGTACTTC.

This clonotype was seen at least ten times. The V and J genes are TRBV28 and TRBJ1-2, with D unresolved. This CDR3 has 14 residues. Germline lookup yields CDR1 MDHEN and CDR2 SYDVKM. Trimming stripped 2 bases from V and 4 bases from J, with 11 bases between. CDR3 sequence (DNA): TGTGCCAGCAGTTTACGTCGGCCTCTCTATGGCTACACCTTC. This translates into CASSLRRPLYGYTF.